This T cell receptor beta chain was retrieved from a study of blood T cell repertoires in COVID-19. Whole-study context: Italy, Spain and the United States were the sources of the convalescent and acute COVID-19 samples. PBMCs, B-cell-depleted T cells, or T cells provided the cDNA or gDNA that made up the material.

Libraries were prepared by immunoSEQ multiplex PCR; TCRdb keeps only in-frame clonotypes and omits some of them. This sample has roughly 120,000 clones, with 86% found just once. The receptor comes from a human donor in a cohort sampled during active COVID-19. Specimen: peripheral blood.

The chain's CDR3 is CASSLGLAGGDNEQFF. CDR3 DNA sequence: TGTGCCAGCAGCTTGGGACTAGCGGGAGGTGACAATGAGCAGTTCTTC. V and J are TRBV5-4 and TRBJ2-1; 13 bases agree with TRBD2. CDR1 is SGHNT and CDR2 is YYREEE in the germline V gene (reference sequence). The junction had 2 bases not matched to a gene; V was cut back by 0 bases and J by 5 bases. The CDR3 has 16 amino acids.